These 11 T cell receptor beta chains share one sample of origin, sequenced in a study of regulatory T cells in long-lasting Graves disease. Indicated time point: persistent/refractory GD, antithyroid drugs over 5 years with positive TRAb. From RNA extracted from PBMCs, the TCR library was made. Combining iRepertoire HTBI primers with Arm-PCR of CDR3 regions, the authors built TCR beta libraries. TCRdb analysed the multiplex PCR reads with MiXCR anew, one entry per CDR3 protein. The table has hundreds of thousands of distinct CDR3 sequences, roughly 21% seen once. The sequenced sample was peripheral blood mononuclear cells (PBMCs), obtained when the disease was refractory, from a patient treated with antithyroid drugs. The origin of the receptors is a female donor with Graves disease.

The chain combines TRBV6-5 with TRBJ2-2, with D unclear. Trimming took 4 bases from V and 4 from J, leaving 16 bases between them. The CDR3 extends over 16 amino acids. CDR1 is MNHEY and CDR2 is SVGAGI in the germline V gene. CDR3 in amino acids: CASSLLDWFSTGELFF. CDR3 in DNA: TGTGCCAGCAGTTTACTCGATTGGTTTAGCACCGGGGAGCTGTTTTTT.

This clonotype has only a few counts. The CDR3 sequence: CATSRDRASGDTQYF. DNA of the CDR3: TGTGCCACCAGCAGAGATCGGGCTAGCGGAGATACGCAGTATTTT. The gene calls are TRBV15 and TRBJ2-3; 7 bases are shared with TRBD2. The CDR3 spans 15 residues. The ends lost 0 bases at V and 5 bases at J; junction bases unmatched: 5. The germline CDR1 and CDR2 sequences are LNHNV and YYDKDF (reference sequence).

This clonotype has just a few counts. The chain links TRBV7-6 to TRBJ1-2; the match to TRBD1 covers 7 bases. The length of the CDR3 is 14 residues. Trimming took 5 bases from V and 5 from J; bases not matched to a gene: 8. Germline CDR1 SGHVS, CDR2 FNYEAQ. CDR3 in DNA: TGTGCCAGCAGCCTTGGGACAGCCGAATATGGCTACACCTTC. It encodes CASSLGTAEYGYTF.

This clonotype was detected a few times. The V gene is TRBV24-1, the J gene TRBJ2-5; 8 bases match TRBD1. This CDR3 is built from 14 residues. J was trimmed by 7 bases and V by 2 bases; bases with no gene match: 5. CDR1 and CDR2 from the germline V gene are KGHDR and SFDVKD. The CDR3: CATSDSTGVGTQYF. Here the CDR3 DNA reads TGTGCCACCAGTGATTCGACAGGGGTTGGGACCCAGTACTTC.

This clonotype was counted many times. The V gene is TRBV2, the J gene TRBJ2-5; TRBD2 aligns across 7 bases. J lost 2 bases, V lost 1 base, and 13 bases had no gene match. This CDR3 spans 18 amino acids. Germline V gene lookup returns CDR1 SNHLY and CDR2 FYNNEI. The CDR3 spells CASSEELGEAGPQETQYF. CDR3 DNA: TGTGCCAGCAGTGAAGAGCTTGGAGAAGCGGGGCCACAAGAGACCCAGTACTTC.

This sequence joins TRBV5-4 and TRBJ1-5, with 8 bases lining up with TRBD1. Trimming at V came to 4 bases and at J to 6 bases, leaving 9 bases not matched to a gene. The CDR3 consists of 15 residues. Looked up from germline, CDR1 is SGHNT and CDR2 is YYREEE (reference sequence). CDR3: CASSIDGTGGQPQHF. For the CDR3, the DNA is TGTGCCAGCAGCATTGATGGGACAGGAGGTCAGCCCCAGCATTTT.

V and J are TRBV6-1 and TRBJ2-7; TRBD2 agrees at 10 bases. The germline V gene has CDR1 MNHNS and CDR2 SASEGT. This CDR3 region has 15 residues. Germline trimming cut 7 bases from V and 0 bases from J; bases unmatched to any gene: 6. The CDR3 DNA reads TGTGCCAGCACGGACGGACTAGCGGACTCCTACGAGCAGTACTTC. Its protein is CASTDGLADSYEQYF.

This clonotype was detected only a few times. This chain uses TRBV5-1 with TRBJ1-2, with 7 positions matching TRBD1. Per germline, CDR1 SGHRS and CDR2 YFSETQ. The CDR3 runs 13 residues. V dropped 7 bases and J dropped 8; count of bases not matched to a gene: 11. The CDR3 loop is CASGGGAVSGYTF. The CDR3 nucleotides are TGCGCCAGCGGAGGGGGCGCGGTTTCGGGCTACACCTTC.

This clonotype occurred many times. V is TRBV6-5 and J is TRBJ1-2; TRBD1 aligns across 7 bases. The CDR3 is 14 residues long. Trimming cost V 6 bases and J 2 bases; bases outside gene matches: 6. Per the germline V gene, CDR1 is MNHEY and CDR2 is SVGAGI. The CDR3 DNA reads as TGTGCCAGCAGCTACAGGGGTGTAAACTATGGCTACACCTTC. It codes for CASSYRGVNYGYTF.

This clonotype was seen a handful of times. The genes are TRBV28 and TRBJ1-1; no firm D call. Trimming cost V 6 bases and J 0 bases, with 14 bases left between them. Germline lookup yields CDR1 MDHEN and CDR2 SYDVKM. The CDR3 length is 15 residues. The CDR3 is CASSPPTPMNTEAFF. The CDR3 DNA follows: TGTGCCAGCAGCCCCCCCACACCGATGAACACTGAAGCTTTCTTT.

This clonotype was seen a few times. The chain has TRBV11-2 and TRBJ1-3; D call uncertain. Germline CDR1 is SGHAT and CDR2 is FQNNGV. Between the trimmed V and J ends, which lost 1 base and 0 bases, there was a span of 13 bases. This CDR3 has 17 amino acids. CDR3 nucleotides: TGTGCCAGCAGCTTAGTATCTCAGGCTAACTCTGGAAACACCATATATTTT. This encodes CASSLVSQANSGNTIYF. Complete variable domain (other parts from reference TRBV11-2 and TRBJ1-3): EAGVAQSPRYKIIEKRQSVAFWCNPISGHATLYWYQQILGQGPKLLIQFQNNGVVDDSQLPKDRFSAERLKGVDSTLKIQPAKLEDSAVYLCASSLVSQANSGNTIYFGEGSWLTVV.